The rows below give T cell receptor beta chains drawn from one sample of a study of T cells expressing NK-cell markers. TCRdb reprocessed the 5' RACE reads, keeping one entry per CDR3 protein, no DNA. The sample totals 350,000 to 450,000 distinct CDR3 sequences; its top ten clones hold about 5.2%. The specimen was blood T cells: a sorted CD56 or NKG2C T cell subset, CD4+ or CD8+ T cells, or bulk PBMC T cells (not recorded which). The receptors were gathered from a man aged 18 to 69 in good health. The CDR3 runs from the conserved cysteine through the conserved F or W. Size is omitted from some rows. Given values are once, few, many or a class for expanded clones.

CDR3aa,j_gene,v_gene,abundance
CASRGGQGLPNYGYTF,TRBJ1-2,TRBV2,NA
CASSGGQGQAGANVLTF,TRBJ2-6,TRBV7-8,NA
CATSRDRPSANTGELFF,TRBJ2-2,TRBV15,NA
CASRRTGAFTGELFF,TRBJ2-2,TRBV19,NA
CARRKLDISYEQYF,TRBJ2-7,TRBV2,NA
CASSLDSFGTGGFF,TRBJ2-1,TRBV7-9,NA
CASDRRGSTDTQYF,TRBJ2-3,TRBV7-3,NA
CASSEYGGAKQETQYF,TRBJ2-5,TRBV6-4,NA
CASSPRGTGGKNEQFF,TRBJ2-1,TRBV7-3,NA
CASSQRTGGYSEAFF,TRBJ1-1,TRBV6-1,NA
CSARPGTGYYEQYF,TRBJ2-7,TRBV20-1,NA
CASSLERTGRSYEQYF,TRBJ2-7,TRBV5-1,NA
CASSLDGKNIQYF,TRBJ2-4,TRBV5-1,NA
CASIPGRVIQPQHF,TRBJ1-5,TRBV12-3/TRBV12-4,NA
CASSLPTAGRANTEAFF,TRBJ1-1,TRBV27,NA
CASSLGADYEQYF,TRBJ2-7,TRBV5-1,NA
CASSSSPGSPPQHF,TRBJ1-5,TRBV7-2,NA
CASSLGGSHLGPQHF,TRBJ1-5,TRBV7-2,NA
CASSLPGHARLETQYF,TRBJ2-5,TRBV11-2,NA
CASSYGGWAKVGYTF,TRBJ1-2,TRBV6-2/TRBV6-3,NA
CASSTGSYPETQYF,TRBJ2-5,TRBV5-1,NA
CSANTDRGRTDTQYF,TRBJ2-3,TRBV20-1,NA
CASSALGLAGETQYF,TRBJ2-5,TRBV27,NA
CASSLRSRTLTNNEQFF,TRBJ2-1,TRBV11-2,NA
CASSFAFDRGLTNYGYTF,TRBJ1-2,TRBV5-1,NA
CSVARGANTDTQYF,TRBJ2-3,TRBV29-1,NA
CASSYSGGPGLLAKNIQYF,TRBJ2-4,TRBV6-5,NA
CASSFSVNRNNSPLHF,TRBJ1-6,TRBV27,NA
CSVAAGTDTQYF,TRBJ2-3,TRBV29-1,medium-sized
CASSPLRSSYNSPLHF,TRBJ1-6,TRBV28,NA
CASSLRQGYEKLFF,TRBJ1-4,TRBV11-2,NA
CASSHRRAEAFF,TRBJ1-1,TRBV3-1,NA
CATADRGPQETQYF,TRBJ2-5,TRBV15,NA
CSVLGGSYNEQFF,TRBJ2-1,TRBV20-1,NA
CSARDVGDTDTQYF,TRBJ2-3,TRBV20-1,NA
CASSPRGLGAKNIQYF,TRBJ2-4,TRBV12-3/TRBV12-4,NA
CASSSPPQGSGGYTF,TRBJ1-2,TRBV28,NA
CASSLGSVSGGHQETQYF,TRBJ2-5,TRBV7-6,NA
CASRDRDRITGELFF,TRBJ2-2,TRBV12-3/TRBV12-4,NA
CASSTEVKSTDTQYF,TRBJ2-3,TRBV6-1,NA
CSVSGTVTGELFF,TRBJ2-2,TRBV29-1,NA
CATSSQDSPLHF,TRBJ1-6,TRBV15,NA
CASSLVLGPQNIQYF,TRBJ2-4,TRBV28,NA
CASSLRADHQPQHF,TRBJ1-5,TRBV7-2,NA
CASSPGPAYNEQFF,TRBJ2-1,TRBV5-8,NA
CSARVLPVYNSPLHF,TRBJ1-6,TRBV20-1,NA
CASSFFQGVYEQYF,TRBJ2-7,TRBV28,NA
CSAMETSINTQYF,TRBJ2-3,TRBV20-1,NA
CASSDRDRVIGANVLTF,TRBJ2-6,TRBV6-1,NA
CASSPPTYGGKLFF,TRBJ1-4,TRBV3-1,NA
CASSGQGISNQPQHF,TRBJ1-5,TRBV12-3/TRBV12-4,NA